A single sample is the source of the 4 T cell receptor beta chains below, sequenced in a study of T cell responses to AZD1222 COVID-19 vaccine. Sequencing was performed with immunoSEQ multiplex PCR; in TCRdb, only in-frame clones are kept and a portion is missing. The sample carries tens of thousands of clones, around nine tenths recorded once. The sample in question was peripheral blood, obtained on day 0 of AZD1222 vaccination. The receptors shown here come from an adult in good health.

This rearrangement joins TRBV7-2 to TRBJ2-7; TRBD2 matches at 13 bases. V shed 5 bases and J 5 bases; nucleotides not matched to a gene: 3. The length of the CDR3 is 14 residues. Germline loops: CDR1 SGHTA, CDR2 FQGNSA. CDR3 protein: CASSPTSGRNEQYF. DNA for the CDR3: TGTGCCAGCAGCCCGACTAGCGGGAGGAACGAGCAGTACTTC. Full variable domain (rest looked up from reference TRBV7-2 and TRBJ2-7): GAGVSQSPSNKVTEKGKDVELRCDPISGHTALYWYRQSLGQGLEFLIYFQGNSAPDKSGLPSDRFSAERTGGSVSTLTIQRTQQEDSAVYLCASSPTSGRNEQYFGPGTRLTVT.

The genes are TRBV24-1 and TRBJ1-2; maybe TRBD1 (5 bases). The CDR3 runs 14 residues. V lost 6 bases and J 7 bases, leaving 17 bases between the germline ends. The germline gives CDR1 KGHDR, CDR2 SFDVKD. This CDR3 reads CATSSGAQGSGYTF. The CDR3 DNA reads as TGTGCCACCAGTAGTGGGGCCCAAGGGAGTGGCTACACCTTC.

This clone is deemed medium-sized (0.01 to 0.1%). The rearrangement uses TRBV14 and TRBJ2-5; D is unclear. Germline V lookup: CDR1 SGHDN, CDR2 FVKESK. The CDR3 runs to 12 residues. V lost 4 bases and J lost 5, with 8 bases in between. The CDR3 protein is CASSLDSETQYF. CDR3 DNA sequence: TGTGCCAGCAGCCTCGACTCGGAGACCCAGTACTTC.

This sequence joins TRBV5-8 and TRBJ1-2; D uncertain. The V and J ends lost 3 bases and 2 bases respectively, with 11 bases between them. Germline V CDR1 and CDR2: SGHTS, YDEGEE. The CDR3 extends over 14 amino acids. The CDR3 nucleotides are TGTGCCAGCAGCTACCTGACACGAAACTATGGCTACACCTTC. Translated, it gives CASSYLTRNYGYTF.